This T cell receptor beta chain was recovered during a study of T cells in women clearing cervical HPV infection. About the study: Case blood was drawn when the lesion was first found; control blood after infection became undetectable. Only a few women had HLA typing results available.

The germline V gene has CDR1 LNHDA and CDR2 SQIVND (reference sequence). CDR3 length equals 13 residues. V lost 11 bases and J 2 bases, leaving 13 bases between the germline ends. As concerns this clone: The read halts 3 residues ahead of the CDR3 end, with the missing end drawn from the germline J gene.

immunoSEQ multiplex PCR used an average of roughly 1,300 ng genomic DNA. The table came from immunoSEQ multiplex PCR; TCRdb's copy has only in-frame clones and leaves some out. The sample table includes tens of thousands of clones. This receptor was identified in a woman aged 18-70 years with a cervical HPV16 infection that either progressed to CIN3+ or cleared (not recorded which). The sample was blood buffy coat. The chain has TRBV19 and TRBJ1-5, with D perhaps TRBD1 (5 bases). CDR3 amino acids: CAVSGRRNQPQHF. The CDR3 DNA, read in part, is TGTGCCGTTTCAGGGAGGCGCAATCAGCCC.